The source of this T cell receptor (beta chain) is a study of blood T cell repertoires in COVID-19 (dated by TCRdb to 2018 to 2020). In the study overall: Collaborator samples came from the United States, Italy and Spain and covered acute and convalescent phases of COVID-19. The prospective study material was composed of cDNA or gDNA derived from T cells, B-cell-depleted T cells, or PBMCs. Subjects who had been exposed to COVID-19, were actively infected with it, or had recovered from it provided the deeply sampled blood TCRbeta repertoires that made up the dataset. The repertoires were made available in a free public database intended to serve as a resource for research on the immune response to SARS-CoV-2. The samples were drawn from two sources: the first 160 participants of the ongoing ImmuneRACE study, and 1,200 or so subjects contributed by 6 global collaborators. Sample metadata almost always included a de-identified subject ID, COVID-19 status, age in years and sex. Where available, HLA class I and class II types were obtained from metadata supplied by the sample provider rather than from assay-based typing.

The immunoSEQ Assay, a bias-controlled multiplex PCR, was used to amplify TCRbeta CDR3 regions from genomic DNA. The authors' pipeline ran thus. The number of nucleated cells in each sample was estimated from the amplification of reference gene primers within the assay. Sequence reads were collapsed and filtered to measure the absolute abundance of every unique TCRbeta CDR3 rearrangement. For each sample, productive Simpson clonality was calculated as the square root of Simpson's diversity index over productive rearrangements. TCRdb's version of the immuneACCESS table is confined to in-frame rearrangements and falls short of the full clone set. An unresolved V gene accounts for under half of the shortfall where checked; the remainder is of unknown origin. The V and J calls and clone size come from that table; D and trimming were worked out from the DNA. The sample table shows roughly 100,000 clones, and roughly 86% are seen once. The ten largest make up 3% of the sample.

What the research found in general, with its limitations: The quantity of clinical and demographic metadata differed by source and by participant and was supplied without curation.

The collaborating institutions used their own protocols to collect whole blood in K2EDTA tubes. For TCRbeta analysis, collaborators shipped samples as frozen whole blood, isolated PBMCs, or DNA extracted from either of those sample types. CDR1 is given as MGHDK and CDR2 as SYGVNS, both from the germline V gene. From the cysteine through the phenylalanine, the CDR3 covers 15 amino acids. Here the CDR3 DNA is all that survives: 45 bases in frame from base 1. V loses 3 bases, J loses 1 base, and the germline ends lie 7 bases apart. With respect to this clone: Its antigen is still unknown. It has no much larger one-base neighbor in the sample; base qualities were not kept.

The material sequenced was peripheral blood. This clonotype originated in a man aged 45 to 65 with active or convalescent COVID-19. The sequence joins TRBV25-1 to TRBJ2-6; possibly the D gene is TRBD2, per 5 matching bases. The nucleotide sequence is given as TGTGCCAGCAGTGAGGGAGTTTCTGGGGCCAACGTCCTGACTTTC. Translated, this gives CASSEGVSGANVLTF.